This TCR beta chain was profiled in a study of PD-L1 blockade in urothelial cancer. Study conclusions and caveats: More expansion of tumor-associated blood clones, seen at 3 weeks, marked durable-benefit patients.

Time point denoted: pretreatment peripheral blood. Comments on this clone: The antigen is unknown.

Some clones are missing from TCRdb's copy, which holds only in-frame ones; the method was immunoSEQ multiplex PCR. The sample yields 130,000 or so clones, about 81% seen once. The TCR comes from a man aged 50-60 years with urothelial cancer. This specimen was PBMCs, taken around atezolizumab (anti-PD-L1) treatment.

CDR3 protein: CASHRTGGNEKLFF. The DNA of the CDR3 is TGTGCCAGCCATCGGACAGGGGGAAATGAAAAACTGTTTTTT. The V and J genes are TRBV28 and TRBJ1-4, with TRBD1 matching 10 bases. The CDR3 sequence is 14 residues long. J was trimmed by 5 bases and V by 8 bases; bases with no gene match: 5. Germline V gene sequence: CDR1 MDHEN, CDR2 SYDVKM.